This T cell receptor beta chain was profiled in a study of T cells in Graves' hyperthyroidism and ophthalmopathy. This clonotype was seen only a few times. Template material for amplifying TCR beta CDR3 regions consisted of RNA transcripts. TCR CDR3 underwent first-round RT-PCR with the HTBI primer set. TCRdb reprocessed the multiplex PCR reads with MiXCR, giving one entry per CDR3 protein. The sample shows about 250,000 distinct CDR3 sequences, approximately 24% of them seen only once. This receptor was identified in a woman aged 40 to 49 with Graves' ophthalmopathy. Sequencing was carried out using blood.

The CDR3 DNA follows: TGCAGTGCTAGAGATTTAGGGGGCCGGAACACTGAAGCTTTCTTT. Translating it yields CSARDLGGRNTEAFF. The chain carries TRBV20-1 and TRBJ1-1; TRBD1 matches at 7 bases. The CDR3 is 15 residues long. CDR1 and CDR2 from the germline V gene are DFQATT and SNEGSKA (reference sequence). Trimming removed 0 bases from V and 1 base from J; junction bases left unmatched: 5.